This TCR beta chain appears in the sequencing data of a study of cytomegalovirus exposure and HLA in healthy donors. On this clone: Its antigen remains unidentified.

General study findings and limits: In vitro work confirmed that three CMV-associated chains recognize CMV antigens. Earlier findings revealed that most TCR beta V segments proved productive either about 90% or about 30% of the time. An analysis that was carried out later associated 15,000 to 20,000 TCR beta sequences with HLA alleles at 0.05 false discovery rate.

The CDR3 loop spans 13 amino acids. Germline CDR1 is MNHEY and CDR2 is SVGAGI. Trimming pared 8 bases from V and 5 bases from J, leaving 10 bases between. Primers included in the PCR were 60 Vbeta and 13 Jbeta primers. Sequencing used immunoSEQ multiplex PCR; TCRdb keeps in-frame clones, though not all of them. The table includes approximately 95,000 clones, 75% to 85% detected once. The clonotype originates from a man aged 18-30 years in good health and CMV-seropositive. This rearrangement joins TRBV6-5 to TRBJ1-6, with a possible D match to TRBD1 (6 bases). Sequenced: PBMCs. The CDR3 sequence is CASQDRNNSPLHF. The CDR3 DNA follows: TGTGCCAGCCAAGACAGGAATAATTCACCCCTCCACTTT.